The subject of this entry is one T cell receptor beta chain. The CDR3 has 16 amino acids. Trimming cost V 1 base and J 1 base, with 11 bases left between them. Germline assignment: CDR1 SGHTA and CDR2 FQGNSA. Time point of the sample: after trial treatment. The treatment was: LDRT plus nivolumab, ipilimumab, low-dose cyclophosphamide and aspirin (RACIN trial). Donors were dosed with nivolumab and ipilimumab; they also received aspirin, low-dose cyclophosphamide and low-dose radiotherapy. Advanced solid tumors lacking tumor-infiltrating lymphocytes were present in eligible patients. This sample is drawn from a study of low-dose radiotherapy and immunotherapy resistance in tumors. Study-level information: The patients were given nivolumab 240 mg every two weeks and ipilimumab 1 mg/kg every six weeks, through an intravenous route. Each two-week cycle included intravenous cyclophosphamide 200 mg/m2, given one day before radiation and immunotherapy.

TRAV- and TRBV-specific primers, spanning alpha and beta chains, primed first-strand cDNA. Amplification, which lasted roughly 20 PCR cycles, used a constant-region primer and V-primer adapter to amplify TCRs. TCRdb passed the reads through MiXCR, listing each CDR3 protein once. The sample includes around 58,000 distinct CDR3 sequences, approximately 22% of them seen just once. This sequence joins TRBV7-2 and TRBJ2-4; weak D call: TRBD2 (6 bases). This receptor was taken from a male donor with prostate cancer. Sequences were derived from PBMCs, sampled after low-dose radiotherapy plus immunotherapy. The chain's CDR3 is CASSLDGGAAKNIQYF. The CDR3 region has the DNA TGTGCCAGCAGCTTAGATGGCGGGGCGGCCAAAAACATTCAGTACTTC. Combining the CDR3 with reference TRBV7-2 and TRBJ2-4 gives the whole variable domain GAGVSQSPSNKVTEKGKDVELRCDPISGHTALYWYRQSLGQGLEFLIYFQGNSAPDKSGLPSDRFSAERTGGSVSTLTIQRTQQEDSAVYLCASSLDGGAAKNIQYFGAGTRLSVL.